Shown below are 15 T cell receptor beta chains from a single sample sequenced in a study of CD8+CD57+ T cells in acquired aplastic anemia. TCR beta VDJ and CDR3 profiles were obtained from a genomic DNA template. TCRdb re-called the reads through MiXCR, storing one row per CDR3 protein. The sample shows a few hundred thousand distinct CDR3 sequences, around 63% of them seen only once. Sequenced: sorted CD4+, CD8+, or CD8+CD57+ T cells (not recorded which) from PBMCs. These receptors were taken from a human donor in good health.

The table lists this clonotype with a few counts. The rearrangement joins TRBV12-3 or TRBV12-4 to TRBJ2-1, with D tentatively TRBD1 (6 bases). Trimming left V 8 bases short and J 0 bases short, with 17 bases between. CDR3 length equals 16 residues. In DNA form, the CDR3 reads TGTGCCAGCTCACTTGGGACACGGTTCTCCTACAATGAGCAGTTCTTC. It yields the protein CASSLGTRFSYNEQFF.

The chain has TRBV2 and TRBJ1-2; D call uncertain. The germline V and J ends were trimmed by 1 base and 7 bases, with 10 bases remaining between them. CDR3 length equals 13 residues. Germline V gene lookup returns CDR1 SNHLY and CDR2 FYNNEI. The DNA for the CDR3 is TGTGCCAGCAGTGAAGGGTTGTGGCTTGGCTACACCTTC. Translated: CASSEGLWLGYTF.

This rearrangement joins TRBV7-9 to TRBJ2-3, with TRBD2 matching 8 bases. CDR1 is SEHNR and CDR2 is FQNEAQ in the germline V gene (reference sequence). V shed 5 bases, J shed 1 base, and the junction held 8 bases outside the gene matches. This CDR3 region has 16 residues. The CDR3 nucleotides read TGTGCCAGCAGCCTTATATCGGGAGGGGGCACAGATACGCAGTATTTT. Translating gives CASSLISGGGTDTQYF.

This chain uses TRBV2 with TRBJ1-1, with 7 nucleotides matching TRBD1. Looked up from germline, CDR1 is SNHLY and CDR2 is FYNNEI. J lost 7 bases, V lost 10 bases, and 3 bases had no gene match. The CDR3 loop spans 10 amino acids. CDR3 protein: CAIRGVEAFF. The CDR3 bases are TGTGCCATCAGGGGGGTTGAAGCTTTCTTT.

This clonotype was seen ten or more times. This chain links TRBV5-5 with TRBJ2-5, with 7 positions matching TRBD2. This CDR3 has 13 amino acids. The J segment lost 1 base and the V segment lost 6 bases, leaving 3 bases of the junction unmatched. Germline assignment: CDR1 SGHKS and CDR2 YYEKEE (reference sequence). Written as DNA, the CDR3 is TGTGCCAGCACCCCGGGGGGCCAAGAGACCCAGTACTTC. It yields the protein CASTPGGQETQYF.

J is TRBJ2-1 and V is TRBV24-1; 7 bases map to TRBD2. The CDR3 loop spans 14 amino acids. V lost 5 bases to trimming and J lost 6 bases; unmatched junction nucleotides: 6. Germline-derived CDR1 and CDR2 are KGHDR and SFDVKD. The CDR3 reads CATSGAGALNEQFF. The CDR3 region has the DNA TGTGCCACCAGTGGTGCGGGAGCCCTCAATGAGCAGTTCTTC.

This clonotype was seen only a few times. This chain connects TRBV19 to TRBJ2-7; D could derive from TRBD1 or TRBD2 (5 bases each). The V and J ends lost 1 base and 3 bases respectively, with 13 bases between them. CDR3 size: 15 residues. CDR1 and CDR2 (germline): LNHDA, SQIVND (reference sequence). In nucleotides, the CDR3 is TGTGCCAGTAGTATAGCCACCGGGACCGACTACGAGCAGTACTTC. Translation: CASSIATGTDYEQYF. The entire variable domain, with the rest obtained from reference TRBV19 and TRBJ2-7, is as follows: DGGITQSPKYLFRKEGQNVTLSCEQNLNHDAMYWYRQDPGQGLRLIYYSQIVNDFQKGDIAEGYSVSREKKESFPLTVTSAQKNPTAFYLCASSIATGTDYEQYFGPGTRLTVT.

Note on this clonotype: This CDR3 is missing its conserved last phenylalanine or tryptophan, likely due to a read error. The V call is TRBV9, the J call TRBJ2-1; D unclear. With 0 bases removed from V and 5 bases from J, the gap between germline ends came to 9 bases. CDR3 length: 14 amino acids. The germline V gene encodes CDR1 SGDLS and CDR2 YYNGEE. CDR3 residues: CASSVVAENNEQFS. The CDR3, as DNA: TGTGCCAGCAGCGTAGTGGCTGAGAACAATGAGCAGTTCTCC.

The chain uses TRBV7-3 and TRBJ1-1, with D uncertain. Germline assignment: CDR1 SGHTA and CDR2 FQGTGA. Trimming cost V 1 base and J 1 base, with 10 bases left between them. The CDR3 length is 15 residues. Here the CDR3 reads CASSLILVGNTEAFF. The DNA of the CDR3 is TGTGCCAGCAGCTTAATCCTGGTCGGGAACACTGAAGCTTTCTTT.

This clonotype was recorded many times. The chain joins TRBV5-1 to TRBJ2-7; D is perhaps TRBD1 (6 bases). Germline values: CDR1 SGHRS, CDR2 YFSETQ. This CDR3 has 15 residues. The V and J ends lost 4 bases and 5 bases respectively, with 19 bases between them. CDR3 nucleotide sequence: TGCGCCAGCAGCCCTGGTTGGGATACAGGGAACGAGCAGTACTTC. Translated, it gives CASSPGWDTGNEQYF.

The chain employs TRBV7-8 and TRBJ2-1, with 10 nucleotides matching TRBD2. Per germline, CDR1 SGHVS and CDR2 FQNEAQ. The CDR3 runs 17 residues. J was trimmed by 4 bases and V by 9 bases; bases with no gene match: 15. CDR3 residues: CASSIDYTSGVYNEQFF. The DNA of the CDR3 is TGTGCCAGTAGTATAGATTACACTAGCGGGGTTTACAATGAGCAGTTCTTC.

The chain is built from TRBV29-1 and TRBJ2-1; 11 bases map to TRBD2. The germline V gene has CDR1 SQVTM and CDR2 ANQGSEA. Unmatched junction bases numbered 4, after V lost 7 bases and J lost 2 bases. The length of the CDR3 is 14 residues. The CDR3 is CSAHSGRAYNEQFF. The CDR3 coding sequence is TGCAGCGCACATAGCGGGAGGGCCTACAATGAGCAGTTCTTC.

The chain is built from TRBV15 and TRBJ2-3; 9 bases match TRBD1. V lost 4 bases to trimming and J lost 11 bases; unmatched junction nucleotides: 13. CDR3 length: 15 residues. Germline lookup yields CDR1 LNHNV and CDR2 YYDKDF (reference sequence). CDR3: CATSTSGTGFNEQYF. The CDR3 bases are TGTGCCACCAGCACCTCCGGGACAGGGTTTAATGAGCAGTATTTT.

The rearrangement uses TRBV9 and TRBJ1-4; D is possibly TRBD1 (6 bases). The ends were cut back, 3 bases at V and 7 bases at J, with 10 bases in the middle. The germline V gene has CDR1 SGDLS and CDR2 YYNGEE. The CDR3 consists of 13 residues. The CDR3 nucleotides are TGTGCCAGCAGCGGGGGGGCGGCTGAAAAACTGTTTTTT. Amino acids: CASSGGAAEKLFF.

The CDR3 loop reads CASSETAADSPLHF. The CDR3 DNA sequence: TGTGCCAGCAGCGAGACGGCTGCGGATTCACCCCTCCACTTT. The rearrangement uses TRBV9 and TRBJ1-6; D not certain. Germline V gene sequence: CDR1 SGDLS, CDR2 YYNGEE. The CDR3 has 14 amino acids. Deletions cut 3 bases from V and 8 bases from J, with 12 bases between.